The 21 T cell receptor beta chains listed next were all sequenced from one sample in a study of cytomegalovirus exposure and HLA in healthy donors. PCR involved 60 Vbeta and 13 Jbeta primers. The data were produced by immunoSEQ multiplex PCR, yet TCRdb's version contains in-frame clones alone and is incomplete. Altogether over 150,000 clones are present, roughly 84% being singletons, with the ten largest covering 1.2%. The sample taken for sequencing was PBMCs. The receptors derive from a boy under 10 years old in good health and CMV-seronegative.

V gene TRBV11-2 combines with J gene TRBJ2-5; 7 nucleotides agree with TRBD2. The V gene's germline CDR1 is SGHAT and CDR2 FQNNGV. There are 15 residues in the CDR3. V gave up 4 bases and J gave up 4 bases; unmatched junction bases: 9. The CDR3, as DNA: TGTGCCAGCAGCTATGGGGGGGGGAGTGGAGAGACCCAGTACTTC. It encodes CASSYGGGSGETQYF.

The rearrangement uses TRBV5-1 and TRBJ2-2; the match to TRBD2 covers 7 bases. This CDR3 contains 16 residues. V lost 4 bases to trimming and J lost 5 bases; unmatched junction nucleotides: 11. Germline CDR1 and CDR2: SGHRS and YFSETQ. CDR3 nucleotide sequence: TGCGCCAGCAGCCGAACTAGCGTCCGGGGGACCGGGGAGCTGTTTTTT. Its protein product is CASSRTSVRGTGELFF.

With regard to this clone: Its ends do not fully match the called genes, so a read error is possible. The genes are TRBV2 and TRBJ1-2; 9 bases align to TRBD1. Germline V gives CDR1 SNHLY, CDR2 FYNNEI. This CDR3 comprises 16 residues. The CDR3 here is CASSFKRTGDNYGCTF. The CDR3 DNA sequence: TGTGCCAGCAGCTTCAAGAGGACAGGGGATAACTATGGCTGCACCTTC. Filled out from reference TRBV2 and TRBJ1-2, the complete variable domain reads EPEVTQTPSHQVTQMGQEVILRCVPISNHLYFYWYRQILGQKVEFLVSFYNNEISEKSEIFDDQFSVERPDGSNFTLKIRSTKLEDSAMYFCASSFKRTGDNYGCTFGSGTRLTVV.

In its sample, this clone was seen once. DNA of the CDR3: TGTGCCAGCAGCTCGTACGACAGGGTCCAAGAGACCCAGTACTTC. It is translated as CASSSYDRVQETQYF. The J gene is TRBJ2-5, the V gene TRBV9, with 7 bases identical to TRBD1. The germline V gene encodes CDR1 SGDLS and CDR2 YYNGEE. V lost 4 bases to trimming and J lost 1 base; unmatched junction nucleotides: 7. The CDR3 consists of 15 residues.

J is TRBJ2-2 and V is TRBV27, with 8 positions matching TRBD1. This CDR3 has 16 residues. Germline V lookup: CDR1 MNHEY, CDR2 SMNVEV (reference sequence). Trimming took 2 bases from V and 2 from J; bases not matched to a gene: 4. The CDR3 DNA reads as TGTGCCAGCAGTTTAACTACAGGGGGAAACACCGGGGAGCTGTTTTTT. It specifies CASSLTTGGNTGELFF.

The chain couples TRBV28 to TRBJ2-1; TRBD2 matches 12 bases. The CDR3 runs 16 residues. The germline V gene has CDR1 MDHEN and CDR2 SYDVKM. The trim removed 8 bases at V and 5 bases at J, leaving 10 bases unmatched. The DNA for the CDR3 is TGTGCCAGCCTATCCCGGACTAGCGGGAACAACAATGAGCAGTTCTTC. Translating gives CASLSRTSGNNNEQFF.

The chain links TRBV7-6 to TRBJ2-5, with TRBD2 matching over 15 bases. Germline V CDR1 and CDR2: SGHVS, FNYEAQ. CDR3 size: 15 residues. V lost 5 bases, J lost 5 bases, and 3 bases stayed unmatched. The CDR3 reads CASSAGLAGGETQYF. Here the CDR3 DNA reads TGTGCCAGCAGCGCCGGACTAGCGGGGGGGGAGACCCAGTACTTC.

The chain joins TRBV19 to TRBJ1-1; 8 bases line up with TRBD1. The CDR3 totals 16 residues. Germline-derived CDR1 and CDR2 are LNHDA and SQIVND (reference sequence). The junction had 17 bases not matched to a gene; V was cut back by 7 bases and J by 7 bases. The CDR3 DNA reads as TGTGCCAGTATCCCTCAGGCCGGGACAGGATTCAATGAAGCTTTCTTT. Its protein is CASIPQAGTGFNEAFF. Full variable domain (missing parts from reference TRBV19 and TRBJ1-1): DGGITQSPKYLFRKEGQNVTLSCEQNLNHDAMYWYRQDPGQGLRLIYYSQIVNDFQKGDIAEGYSVSREKKESFPLTVTSAQKNPTAFYLCASIPQAGTGFNEAFFGQGTRLTVV.

V and J are TRBV2 and TRBJ1-5; D may be TRBD1 (6 bases). With 5 bases removed from V and 3 bases from J, the gap between germline ends came to 11 bases. From germline, CDR1 is SNHLY and CDR2 FYNNEI. CDR3 length: 14 residues. The chain's CDR3 is CASSKTGDNQPQHF. The CDR3 DNA reads TGTGCCAGCAGTAAGACAGGCGACAATCAGCCCCAGCATTTT.

This clone showed up just a few times. The genes are TRBV7-9 and TRBJ2-3, with a tentative D call TRBD1 (6 bases). CDR1 and CDR2 from the germline V gene are SEHNR and FQNEAQ (reference sequence). V was trimmed by 3 bases and J by 0 bases, leaving 10 bases between them. The CDR3 is 15 residues long. In DNA form, the CDR3 reads TGTGCCAGCAGCTTCGGACAGCCTAGCACAGATACGCAGTATTTT. Residues: CASSFGQPSTDTQYF.

CDR3 DNA: TGTGCCAGCAGCTTATGGGGCGGGGTTAGCTACGAGCAGTACTTC. Amino acid sequence: CASSLWGGVSYEQYF. The chain uses TRBV7-2 and TRBJ2-5, with a weak D call TRBD2 (6 bases). The J call may be incorrect, as the DNA end agrees better with TRBJ2-7. Per germline, CDR1 SGHTA and CDR2 FQGNSA. The CDR3 consists of 15 residues.

The V call is TRBV7-6, the J call TRBJ2-3; D unresolved. CDR3 length equals 13 residues. V lost 1 base and J 5 bases, leaving 7 bases between the germline ends. The germline V gene has CDR1 SGHVS and CDR2 FNYEAQ. The CDR3: CASSLVLGDTQYF. The CDR3 DNA sequence: TGTGCCAGCAGCTTAGTTCTCGGAGATACGCAGTATTTT.

This chain joins TRBV9 and TRBJ2-5; the match to TRBD1 covers 8 bases. The length of the CDR3 is 13 residues. Germline V CDR1 and CDR2: SGDLS, YYNGEE. The V segment lost 5 bases and the J segment 5 bases; nucleotides outside the gene matches: 5. CDR3 sequence reads: CASSQGASETQYF. CDR3 in DNA: TGTGCCAGCAGTCAGGGGGCTTCTGAGACCCAGTACTTC.

V is TRBV19 and J is TRBJ2-7; D unclear. The CDR3 loop spans 13 amino acids. Trimming stripped 4 bases from V and 2 bases from J, with 9 bases between. Germline CDR1 and CDR2: LNHDA and SQIVND (reference sequence). The CDR3 spells CASSTPGTYEQYF. The CDR3 region has the DNA TGTGCCAGTAGTACCCCAGGTACCTACGAGCAGTACTTC.

This chain connects TRBV4-1 to TRBJ2-2, with 13 bases lining up with TRBD2. Germline V gene lookup returns CDR1 MGHRA and CDR2 YSYEKL. J lost 4 bases, V lost 4 bases, and 12 bases had no gene match. The CDR3 sequence is 19 residues long. The CDR3 sequence: CASSPRTGTSGAGTGELFF. The CDR3 DNA follows: TGCGCCAGCAGCCCCCGAACAGGGACTAGCGGGGCGGGCACCGGGGAGCTGTTTTTT.

This clone was observed a handful of times. J is TRBJ1-1 and V is TRBV9, with a weak D call TRBD1 (6 bases). With 1 base removed from V and 0 bases from J, the gap between germline ends came to 10 bases. The CDR3 has 15 amino acids. CDR1 is SGDLS and CDR2 is YYNGEE in the germline V gene. CDR3 in amino acids: CASSVRDTLNTEAFF. CDR3 DNA sequence: TGTGCCAGCAGCGTACGGGACACCCTGAACACTGAAGCTTTCTTT. Looking up the rest from reference TRBV9 and TRBJ1-1 gives the full variable domain: DSGVTQTPKHLITATGQRVTLRCSPRSGDLSVYWYQQSLDQGLQFLIQYYNGEERAKGNILERFSAQQFPDLHSELNLSSLELGDSALYFCASSVRDTLNTEAFFGQGTRLTVV.

The gene calls are TRBV6-5 and TRBJ1-1, with TRBD1 matching 9 bases. This CDR3 comprises 15 residues. CDR1 is MNHEY, CDR2 SVGAGI, per germline. Unmatched junction bases numbered 6, after V lost 2 bases and J lost 5 bases. The CDR3 DNA follows: TGTGCCAGCAGTTACGCACGACAGGGGGGGACTGAAGCTTTCTTT. Encoded protein: CASSYARQGGTEAFF.

This clone has only a few counts. This chain uses TRBV4-3 with TRBJ2-1; D gene uncertain. V lost 4 bases, J lost 6 bases, and 19 bases lay in between. This CDR3 region has 16 residues. Germline values: CDR1 LGHNA, CDR2 YSLEER. The CDR3 spells CASSPPSVRSGNEQFF. The CDR3 coding sequence is TGCGCCAGCAGCCCCCCCAGCGTCCGAAGTGGCAATGAGCAGTTCTTC.

The chain recombines TRBV6-5 with TRBJ1-5, with 7 bases lining up with TRBD1. The germline gives CDR1 MNHEY, CDR2 SVGAGI. V lost 5 bases, J lost 5 bases, and 6 bases stayed unmatched. The CDR3 runs to 14 residues. CDR3 sequence: CASSEDQGDQPQHF. The CDR3, as DNA: TGTGCCAGCAGTGAAGATCAGGGGGATCAGCCCCAGCATTTT.

The chain joins TRBV9 to TRBJ2-3; 9 nucleotides line up with TRBD2. Unmatched junction bases numbered 6, after V lost 2 bases and J lost 2 bases. Per the germline V gene, CDR1 is SGDLS and CDR2 is YYNGEE. This CDR3 has 16 amino acids. DNA for the CDR3: TGTGCCAGCAGCGTTTTAGCGGGAGAGGTCACAGATACGCAGTATTTT. Amino acid sequence: CASSVLAGEVTDTQYF.

The chain employs TRBV30 and TRBJ1-1, with unresolved D. Trimming took off 4 bases at V and 4 bases at J, with 10 bases between the two ends. The length of the CDR3 is 12 residues. From germline, CDR1 is GTSNPN and CDR2 SVGIG (reference sequence). The CDR3 reads CAWKTGSTEAFF. The CDR3 region has the DNA TGTGCCTGGAAGACGGGTAGCACTGAAGCTTTCTTT.